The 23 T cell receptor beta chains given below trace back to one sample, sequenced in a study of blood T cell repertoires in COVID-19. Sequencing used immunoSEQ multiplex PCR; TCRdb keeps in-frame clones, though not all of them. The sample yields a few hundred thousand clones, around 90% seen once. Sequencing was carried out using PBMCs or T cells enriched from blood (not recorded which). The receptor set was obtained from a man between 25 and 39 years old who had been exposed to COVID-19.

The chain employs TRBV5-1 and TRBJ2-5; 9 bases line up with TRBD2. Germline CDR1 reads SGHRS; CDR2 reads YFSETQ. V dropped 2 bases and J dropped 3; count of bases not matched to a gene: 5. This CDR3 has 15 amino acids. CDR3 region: CASSFAGGDEETQYF. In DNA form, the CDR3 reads TGCGCCAGCAGCTTTGCGGGGGGGGACGAAGAGACCCAGTACTTC.

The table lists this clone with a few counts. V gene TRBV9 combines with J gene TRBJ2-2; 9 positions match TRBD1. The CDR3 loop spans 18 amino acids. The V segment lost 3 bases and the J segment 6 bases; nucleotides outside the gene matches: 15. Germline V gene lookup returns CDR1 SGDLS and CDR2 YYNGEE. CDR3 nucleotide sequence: TGTGCCAGCAGCGCCCGCCCCCGGGACAGGGTTTTTGCCGGGGAGCTGTTTTTT. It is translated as CASSARPRDRVFAGELFF.

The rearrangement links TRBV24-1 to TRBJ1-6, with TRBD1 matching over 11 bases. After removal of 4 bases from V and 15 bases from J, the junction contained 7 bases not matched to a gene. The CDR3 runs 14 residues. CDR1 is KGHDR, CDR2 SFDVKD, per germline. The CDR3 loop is CATSDGQGAPRLHF. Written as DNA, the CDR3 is TGTGCCACCAGTGACGGACAGGGGGCCCCCCGCCTCCACTTT.

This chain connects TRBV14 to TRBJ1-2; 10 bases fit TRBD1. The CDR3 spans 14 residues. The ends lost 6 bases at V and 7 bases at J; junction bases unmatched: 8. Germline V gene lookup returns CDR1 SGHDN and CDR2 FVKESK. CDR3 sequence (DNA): TGTGCCAGCAGTCCTGACAGGGGGCGTGGTGGCTACACCTTC. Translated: CASSPDRGRGGYTF.

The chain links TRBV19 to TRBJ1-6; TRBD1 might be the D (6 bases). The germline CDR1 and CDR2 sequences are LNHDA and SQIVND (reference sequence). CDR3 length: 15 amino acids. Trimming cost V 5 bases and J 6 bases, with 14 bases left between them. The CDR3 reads CASSSGGGRNSPLHF. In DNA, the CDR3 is TGTGCCAGTAGTTCCGGGGGGGGCCGTAATTCACCCCTCCACTTT.

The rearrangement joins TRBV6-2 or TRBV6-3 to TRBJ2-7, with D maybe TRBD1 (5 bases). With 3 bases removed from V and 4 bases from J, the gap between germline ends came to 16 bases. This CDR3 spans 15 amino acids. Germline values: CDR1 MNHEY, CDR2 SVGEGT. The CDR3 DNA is TGTGCCAGCAGTTATTCGCCCCAGGGCGCTTACGAGCAGTACTTC. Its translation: CASSYSPQGAYEQYF.

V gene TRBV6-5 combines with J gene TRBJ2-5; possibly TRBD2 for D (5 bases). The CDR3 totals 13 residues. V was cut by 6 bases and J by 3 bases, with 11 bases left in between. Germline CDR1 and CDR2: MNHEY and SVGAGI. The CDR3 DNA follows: TGTGCCAGCAGCCCCTGGGGAGAAGAGACCCAGTACTTC. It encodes CASSPWGEETQYF.

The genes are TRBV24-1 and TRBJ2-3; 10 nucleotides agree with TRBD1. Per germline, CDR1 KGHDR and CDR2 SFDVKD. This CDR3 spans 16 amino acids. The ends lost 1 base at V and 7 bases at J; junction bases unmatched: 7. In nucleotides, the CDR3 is TGTGCCACCAGTGATTTTAGGGACAGGGGCGGAAATACGCAGTATTTT. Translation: CATSDFRDRGGNTQYF.

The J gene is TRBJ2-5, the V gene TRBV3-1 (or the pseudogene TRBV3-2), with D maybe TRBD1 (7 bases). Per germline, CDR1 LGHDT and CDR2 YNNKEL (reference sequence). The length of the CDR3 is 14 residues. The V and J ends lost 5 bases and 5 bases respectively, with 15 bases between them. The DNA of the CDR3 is TGTGCCAGCAGCTTTCGGAGGGGGCATGAGACCCAGTACTTC. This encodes CASSFRRGHETQYF.

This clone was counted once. CDR3 in amino acids: CASSPLQGAGEQYF. The CDR3 nucleotides are TGTGCCAGCAGCCCCCTACAGGGGGCTGGCGAGCAGTACTTC. The chain carries TRBV7-2 and TRBJ2-7, with TRBD1 matching 9 bases. Germline CDR1 reads SGHTA; CDR2 reads FQGNSA. The length of the CDR3 is 14 residues. Trimming cost V 5 bases and J 6 bases; bases outside gene matches: 8.

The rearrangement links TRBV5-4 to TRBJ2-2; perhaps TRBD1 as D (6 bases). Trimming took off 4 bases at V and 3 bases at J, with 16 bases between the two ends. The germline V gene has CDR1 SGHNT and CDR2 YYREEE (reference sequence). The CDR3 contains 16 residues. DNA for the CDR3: TGTGCCAGCAGCACCGGACAGAGTGGGGACACCGGGGAGCTGTTTTTT. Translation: CASSTGQSGDTGELFF.

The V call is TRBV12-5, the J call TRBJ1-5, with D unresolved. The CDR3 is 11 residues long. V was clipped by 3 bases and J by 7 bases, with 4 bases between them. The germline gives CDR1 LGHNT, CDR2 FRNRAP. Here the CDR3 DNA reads TGTGCTAGTGGTTTTGGCCAGCCCCAGCATTTT. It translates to CASGFGQPQHF.

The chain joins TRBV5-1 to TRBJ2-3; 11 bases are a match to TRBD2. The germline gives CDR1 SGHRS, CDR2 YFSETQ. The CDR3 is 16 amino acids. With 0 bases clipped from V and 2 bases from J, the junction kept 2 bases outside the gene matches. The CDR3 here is CASSLGLAGTTDTQYF. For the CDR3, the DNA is TGCGCCAGCAGCTTGGGACTAGCGGGGACCACAGATACGCAGTATTTT. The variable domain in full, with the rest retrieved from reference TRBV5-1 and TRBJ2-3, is KAGVTQTPRYLIKTRGQQVTLSCSPISGHRSVSWYQQTPGQGLQFLFEYFSETQRNKGNFPGRFSGRQFSNSRSEMNVSTLELGDSALYLCASSLGLAGTTDTQYFGPGTRLTVL.

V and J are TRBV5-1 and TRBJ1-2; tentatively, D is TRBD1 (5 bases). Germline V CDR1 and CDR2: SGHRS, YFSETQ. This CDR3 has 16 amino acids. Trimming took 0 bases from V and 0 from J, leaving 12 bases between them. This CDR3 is CASSLGRGVANYGYTF. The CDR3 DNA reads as TGCGCCAGCAGCTTGGGTAGGGGTGTAGCTAACTATGGCTACACCTTC.

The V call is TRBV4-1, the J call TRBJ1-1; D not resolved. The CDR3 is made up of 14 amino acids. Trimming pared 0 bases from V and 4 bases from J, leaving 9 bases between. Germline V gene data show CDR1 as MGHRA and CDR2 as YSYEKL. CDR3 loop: CASSQDHGVTEAFF. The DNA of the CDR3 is TGCGCCAGCAGCCAAGATCACGGGGTCACTGAAGCTTTCTTT.

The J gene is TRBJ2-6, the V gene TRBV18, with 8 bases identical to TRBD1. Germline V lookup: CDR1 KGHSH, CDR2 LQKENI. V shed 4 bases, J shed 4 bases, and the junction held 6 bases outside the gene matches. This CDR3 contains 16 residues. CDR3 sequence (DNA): TGTGCCAGCTCACGCGCCAGGGGGCTGGGGGCCAACGTCCTGACTTTC. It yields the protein CASSRARGLGANVLTF.

The CDR3 DNA reads TGTGCCAGCAGCCGAGGGACAGGGAAGTACGAGCAGTACTTC. Protein: CASSRGTGKYEQYF. The V and J genes are TRBV7-9 and TRBJ2-7, with 9 bases identical to TRBD1. The CDR3 sequence is 14 residues long. The ends lost 5 bases at V and 4 bases at J; junction bases unmatched: 6. Germline CDR1 and CDR2: SEHNR and FQNEAQ (reference sequence). The full variable domain, completed using reference TRBV7-9 and TRBJ2-7, is DTGVSQNPRHKITKRGQNVTFRCDPISEHNRLYWYRQTLGQGPEFLTYFQNEAQLEKSRLLSDRFSAERPKGSFSTLEIQRTEQGDSAMYLCASSRGTGKYEQYFGPGTRLTVT.

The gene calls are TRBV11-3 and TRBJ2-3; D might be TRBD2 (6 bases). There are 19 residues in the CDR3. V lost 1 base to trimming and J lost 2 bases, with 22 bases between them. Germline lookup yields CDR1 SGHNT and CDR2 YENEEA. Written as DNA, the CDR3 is TGTGCCAGCAGCTTAGGATCGACTGGGGGGTTCCTCAACACAGATACGCAGTATTTT. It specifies CASSLGSTGGFLNTDTQYF.

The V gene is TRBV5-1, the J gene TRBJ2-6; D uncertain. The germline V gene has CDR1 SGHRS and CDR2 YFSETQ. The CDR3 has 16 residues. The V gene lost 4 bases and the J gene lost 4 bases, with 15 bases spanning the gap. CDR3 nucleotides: TGCGCCAGCAGCCCTGGAGAGGTTCTGGGGGCCAACGTCCTGACTTTC. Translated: CASSPGEVLGANVLTF.

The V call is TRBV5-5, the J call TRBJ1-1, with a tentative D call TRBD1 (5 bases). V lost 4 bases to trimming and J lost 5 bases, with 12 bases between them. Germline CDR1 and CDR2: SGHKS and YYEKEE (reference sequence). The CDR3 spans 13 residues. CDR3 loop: CASSVRGGTEAFF. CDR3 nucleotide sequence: TGTGCCAGCAGCGTTCGGGGGGGTACTGAAGCTTTCTTT.

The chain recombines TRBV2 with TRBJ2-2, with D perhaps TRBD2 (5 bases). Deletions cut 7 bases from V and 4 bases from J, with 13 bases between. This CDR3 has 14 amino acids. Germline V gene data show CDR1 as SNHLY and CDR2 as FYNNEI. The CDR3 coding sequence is TGTGCCAGCAACATCAGAGCGGCCACCGGGGAGCTGTTTTTT. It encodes CASNIRAATGELFF.

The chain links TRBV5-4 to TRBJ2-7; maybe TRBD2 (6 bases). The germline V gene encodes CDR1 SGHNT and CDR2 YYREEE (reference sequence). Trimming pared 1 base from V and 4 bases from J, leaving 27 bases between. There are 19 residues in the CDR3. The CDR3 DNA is TGTGCCAGCAGCTTGTGGTATGCGGGGACCAAGCGTTTTATTTACGAGCAGTACTTC. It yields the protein CASSLWYAGTKRFIYEQYF.

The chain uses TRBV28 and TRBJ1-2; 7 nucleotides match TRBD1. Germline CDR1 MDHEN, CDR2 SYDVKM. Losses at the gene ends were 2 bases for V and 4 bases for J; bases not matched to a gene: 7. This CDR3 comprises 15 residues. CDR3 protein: CASSLPQGVPYGYTF. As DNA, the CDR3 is TGTGCCAGCAGTTTACCGCAGGGGGTTCCCTATGGCTACACCTTC.